This is a list of T cell receptor beta chains from one sample in a study of blood T cell repertoires in COVID-19. Only in-frame clones appear in the TCRdb table, and some are missing; sequencing was by immunoSEQ multiplex PCR. This table holds under 300,000 clones, roughly 90% found once. Sequences were obtained from peripheral blood. Every receptor here comes from a woman aged 25 to 39 with COVID-19, enrolled during active disease. Both conserved end residues are part of each CDR3. Fields, in order: J gene, V gene, D gene, clone size, CDR3 protein, CDR3 DNA. The D gene is left open where the match is weak. Part of the rows lack a size; the others show once, few, many or a class for expanded clones.

TRBJ2-3 TRBV5-4 TRBD2 - CASSPRTSGETDTQYF TGTGCCAGCAGCCCAAGGACTAGCGGGGAAACAGATACGCAGTATTTT
TRBJ1-1 TRBV4-1 - - CASSQPDTEAFF TGCGCCAGCAGCCAACCCGACACTGAAGCTTTCTTT
TRBJ1-2 TRBV6-5 TRBD1 - CASSYFPDREGGYTF TGTGCCAGCAGTTACTTCCCTGACAGGGAAGGTGGCTACACCTTC
TRBJ1-1 TRBV11-2 - - CASSLSLWGGDTEAFF TGTGCCAGCAGCTTATCGCTCTGGGGGGGGGACACTGAAGCTTTCTTT
TRBJ1-5 TRBV21-1 - - CASSKVGDRVGFFLALYSNQPQHF TGTGCCAGCAGCAAAGTGGGGGACAGAGTAGGCTTTTTCCTAGCTCTATATAGCAATCAGCCCCAGCATTTT
TRBJ2-2 TRBV19 TRBD2 - CASRVAGLNTGELFF TGTGCCAGTAGGGTAGCGGGGTTGAACACCGGGGAGCTGTTTTTT
TRBJ2-2 TRBV24-1 TRBD1 - CATSDRYRGAYTGELFF TGTGCCACCAGTGATCGGTACAGGGGAGCCTACACCGGGGAGCTGTTTTTT
TRBJ1-1 TRBV6-5 - - CASSPDMTRPEAFF TGTGCCAGCAGCCCCGACATGACCCGACCTGAAGCTTTCTTT
TRBJ2-1 TRBV4-1 - - CASSRAENEQFF TGCGCCAGCAGCCGCGCGGAAAATGAGCAGTTCTTC
TRBJ2-1 TRBV18 - - CASSPWTSNNEQFF TGTGCCAGCTCACCATGGACTTCAAACAATGAGCAGTTCTTC
TRBJ2-5 TRBV5-6 TRBD2 - CASSLGAGPPGETQYF TGTGCCAGCAGCTTAGGAGCGGGGCCCCCGGGGGAGACCCAGTACTTC
TRBJ1-1 TRBV14 - - CASSHDLTGPRGDTEAFF TGTGCCAGCAGCCATGATTTGACAGGTCCCCGAGGGGACACTGAAGCTTTCTTT
TRBJ2-5 TRBV5-6 TRBD1 - CASSPTDRWQETQYF TGTGCCAGCAGCCCTACGGACAGGTGGCAAGAGACCCAGTACTTC
TRBJ1-1 TRBV28 - - CASSPILNTEAFF TGTGCCAGCAGTCCTATTTTGAACACTGAAGCTTTCTTT
TRBJ1-2 TRBV4-2 - - CASRDGDSRDYGYTF TGTGCCAGCAGGGACGGGGATTCTCGGGACTATGGCTACACCTTC
TRBJ2-3 TRBV2 - - CASSDLTSTTDTQYF TGTGCCAGCAGTGACTTGACAAGTACCACAGATACGCAGTATTTT
TRBJ2-6 TRBV18 TRBD1 once CASSQGQGVWNGANVLTF TGTGCCAGCTCACAAGGACAGGGGGTGTGGAATGGGGCCAACGTCCTGACTTTC
TRBJ1-2 TRBV7-9 - - CASSLDFGYGYTF TGTGCCAGCAGCTTAGACTTCGGCTATGGCTACACCTTC
TRBJ2-7 TRBV19 TRBD1 - CATGTGPAYEQYF TGTGCCACCGGGACAGGGCCCGCCTACGAGCAGTACTTC
TRBJ2-7 TRBV30 - - CAWSETVSYEQYF TGTGCCTGGTCTGAAACAGTAAGCTACGAGCAGTACTTC
TRBJ2-7 TRBV11-2 - - CASSLALEGVQYF TGTGCCAGCAGCTTAGCCCTCGAAGGGGTGCAGTACTTC
TRBJ1-4 TRBV6-6 - - CASSPDEKLFF TGTGCCAGCAGTCCTGATGAAAAACTGTTTTTT
TRBJ2-3 TRBV10-3 TRBD1 - CATGTGHTDTQYF TGTGCCACAGGGACAGGGCACACAGATACGCAGTATTTT
TRBJ2-5 TRBV29-1 TRBD1 many CSVDRGQETQYF TGCAGCGTGGACAGGGGTCAAGAGACCCAGTACTTC
TRBJ1-2 TRBV4-2 TRBD1 - CASSPWTGGSIYGYTF TGTGCCAGCAGCCCTTGGACAGGGGGCTCTATCTATGGCTACACCTTC
TRBJ2-7 TRBV5-1 - - CASQDSSYEQYF TGCGCCAGCCAGGACAGCTCCTACGAGCAGTACTTC
TRBJ2-2 TRBV5-6 - - CASRGVTGELFF TGTGCCAGCAGAGGGGTCACCGGGGAGCTGTTTTTT
TRBJ2-7 TRBV3-1/TRBV3-2 TRBD1 - CASSPGTEYEQYF TGTGCCAGCAGCCCCGGGACAGAATACGAGCAGTACTTC
TRBJ2-7 TRBV7-9 - - CASSPQTRNYEQYF TGTGCCAGCAGCCCCCAGACACGGAACTACGAGCAGTACTTC
TRBJ2-2 TRBV5-1 - - CASSLLTGSGELFF TGCGCCAGCAGCTTGCTAACAGGATCCGGGGAGCTGTTTTTT
TRBJ1-5 TRBV18 - - CASSPRGDNQPQHF TGTGCCAGCTCACCACGGGGGGACAATCAGCCCCAGCATTTT
TRBJ2-5 TRBV5-4 TRBD1 once CASSPKDREETQYF TGTGCCAGCAGCCCGAAGGACAGGGAAGAGACCCAGTACTTC
TRBJ1-1 TRBV11-2 TRBD1 - CASSLQTGGTEAFF TGTGCCAGCAGCTTACAGACAGGGGGCACTGAAGCTTTCTTT
TRBJ2-7 TRBV4-2 - - CASSQQQHPTASYEQYF TGTGCCAGCAGCCAACAACAACATCCGACAGCGTCCTACGAGCAGTACTTC
TRBJ2-3 TRBV19 TRBD2 - CASSIVGTSGGRGTQYF TGTGCCAGTAGTATAGTAGGTACTAGCGGGGGCAGGGGGACGCAGTATTTT
TRBJ1-6 TRBV7-8 - - CASSPPRDSSPLHF TGTGCCAGCAGCCCCCCCCGGGACTCTTCACCCCTCCACTTT
TRBJ1-2 TRBV5-1 - - CASSLETTVNYGYTF TGCGCCAGCAGCTTGGAGACGACAGTGAACTATGGCTACACCTTC
TRBJ1-1 TRBV28 - - CASMSSNTEAFF TGTGCCAGCATGTCGTCGAACACTGAAGCTTTCTTT
TRBJ2-5 TRBV1 - - CTSSQDPSGGGQETQYF TGCACCAGCAGCCAAGATCCTAGCGGGGGGGGGCAAGAGACCCAGTACTTC
TRBJ2-1 TRBV18 TRBD2 - CASSPIKGLAGNEQFF TGTGCCAGCTCACCGATCAAGGGACTAGCGGGAAATGAGCAGTTCTTC
TRBJ2-3 TRBV19 - - CASSRGPRQYF TGTGCCAGTAGTCGTGGCCCCCGGCAGTATTTT
TRBJ2-3 TRBV11-2 - - CASSSPDIDTDTQYF TGTGCCAGCAGCTCCCCCGACATTGACACAGATACGCAGTATTTT